This section outlines one T cell receptor (beta chain) sequence together with its context. Its antigen remains unknown. The sample has other DNA sequences that encode this CDR3 too. Latent tuberculosis screening used tuberculin skin test and IGRA at entry. These data come from a study of T cells in tuberculosis. Across the whole study: T cells were selected with CD1B tetramers loaded with glucose monomycolate. Study-wide results and caveats: A GMM-specific repertoire classifier reached 80% to 90% accuracy, AUROC 0.90. The TCR-beta difference was not significant; alpha differences partly reflected length.

The table came from immunoSEQ multiplex PCR; TCRdb's copy has only in-frame clones and leaves some out. Here the sample spans 20,000 to 25,000 clones, around 87% being singletons. Losses at the gene ends were 3 bases for V and 5 bases for J; bases not matched to a gene: 6. Germline V gene data show CDR1 as SGHTA and CDR2 as FQGNSA. The CDR3 is 14 residues long. This clonotype was obtained from a donor between 10 and 35 years old with latent tuberculosis or without tuberculosis infection. Material: PBMCs. This rearrangement joins TRBV7-2 to TRBJ2-5; the match to TRBD2 covers 7 bases. CDR3 bases: TGTGCCAGCAGCTTCCAGCGGGGCGGGGAGACCCAGTACTTC. Translating it yields CASSFQRGGETQYF. Full variable domain (outside the CDR3, taken from reference TRBV7-2 and TRBJ2-5): GAGVSQSPSNKVTEKGKDVELRCDPISGHTALYWYRQSLGQGLEFLIYFQGNSAPDKSGLPSDRFSAERTGGSVSTLTIQRTQQEDSAVYLCASSFQRGGETQYFGPGTRLLVL.